This TCR beta chain is from a study of regulatory T cells in long-lasting Graves disease. Overall study findings and caveats: More public clonotypes were shared by persistent patients (about 2,700) than by new patients (roughly 910).

Time point here: newly diagnosed GD, antithyroid drugs for less than 3 months. Researchers made the TCR library from RNA that was extracted from PBMCs. This clonotype showed up many times. Its antigen is not known. CDR3 size: 17 residues. Per germline, CDR1 SGHAT and CDR2 FQNNGV. V was clipped by 1 base and J by 6 bases; unmatched bases: 11. CDR3-region Arm-PCR and iRepertoire HTBI primers produced the TCR beta libraries. Authors' data handling: Detected in the samples were over 55 TRBV and 14 to 15 TRBJ segments. In TCRdb, the multiplex PCR reads were re-called with MiXCR into one record per CDR3 protein. It is TCRdb's table, rather than the study itself, that gives the V and J calls and clone size. The table includes 370,000 or so distinct CDR3 sequences, under 20% detected once. This same sample was also taken into another study, of T cells in Graves' hyperthyroidism and ophthalmopathy.

The chain uses TRBV11-2 and TRBJ2-2, with 7 bases identical to TRBD2. This clonotype originated in a woman aged 18-29 years with Graves disease. Sequenced here: peripheral blood mononuclear cells (PBMCs), sampled at new diagnosis, from a patient treated with antithyroid drugs. DNA for the CDR3: TGTGCCAGCAGCTTAGCTCTAGCGGTCGAGTTTGCCGGGGAGCTGTTTTTT. Its translation is CASSLALAVEFAGELFF.